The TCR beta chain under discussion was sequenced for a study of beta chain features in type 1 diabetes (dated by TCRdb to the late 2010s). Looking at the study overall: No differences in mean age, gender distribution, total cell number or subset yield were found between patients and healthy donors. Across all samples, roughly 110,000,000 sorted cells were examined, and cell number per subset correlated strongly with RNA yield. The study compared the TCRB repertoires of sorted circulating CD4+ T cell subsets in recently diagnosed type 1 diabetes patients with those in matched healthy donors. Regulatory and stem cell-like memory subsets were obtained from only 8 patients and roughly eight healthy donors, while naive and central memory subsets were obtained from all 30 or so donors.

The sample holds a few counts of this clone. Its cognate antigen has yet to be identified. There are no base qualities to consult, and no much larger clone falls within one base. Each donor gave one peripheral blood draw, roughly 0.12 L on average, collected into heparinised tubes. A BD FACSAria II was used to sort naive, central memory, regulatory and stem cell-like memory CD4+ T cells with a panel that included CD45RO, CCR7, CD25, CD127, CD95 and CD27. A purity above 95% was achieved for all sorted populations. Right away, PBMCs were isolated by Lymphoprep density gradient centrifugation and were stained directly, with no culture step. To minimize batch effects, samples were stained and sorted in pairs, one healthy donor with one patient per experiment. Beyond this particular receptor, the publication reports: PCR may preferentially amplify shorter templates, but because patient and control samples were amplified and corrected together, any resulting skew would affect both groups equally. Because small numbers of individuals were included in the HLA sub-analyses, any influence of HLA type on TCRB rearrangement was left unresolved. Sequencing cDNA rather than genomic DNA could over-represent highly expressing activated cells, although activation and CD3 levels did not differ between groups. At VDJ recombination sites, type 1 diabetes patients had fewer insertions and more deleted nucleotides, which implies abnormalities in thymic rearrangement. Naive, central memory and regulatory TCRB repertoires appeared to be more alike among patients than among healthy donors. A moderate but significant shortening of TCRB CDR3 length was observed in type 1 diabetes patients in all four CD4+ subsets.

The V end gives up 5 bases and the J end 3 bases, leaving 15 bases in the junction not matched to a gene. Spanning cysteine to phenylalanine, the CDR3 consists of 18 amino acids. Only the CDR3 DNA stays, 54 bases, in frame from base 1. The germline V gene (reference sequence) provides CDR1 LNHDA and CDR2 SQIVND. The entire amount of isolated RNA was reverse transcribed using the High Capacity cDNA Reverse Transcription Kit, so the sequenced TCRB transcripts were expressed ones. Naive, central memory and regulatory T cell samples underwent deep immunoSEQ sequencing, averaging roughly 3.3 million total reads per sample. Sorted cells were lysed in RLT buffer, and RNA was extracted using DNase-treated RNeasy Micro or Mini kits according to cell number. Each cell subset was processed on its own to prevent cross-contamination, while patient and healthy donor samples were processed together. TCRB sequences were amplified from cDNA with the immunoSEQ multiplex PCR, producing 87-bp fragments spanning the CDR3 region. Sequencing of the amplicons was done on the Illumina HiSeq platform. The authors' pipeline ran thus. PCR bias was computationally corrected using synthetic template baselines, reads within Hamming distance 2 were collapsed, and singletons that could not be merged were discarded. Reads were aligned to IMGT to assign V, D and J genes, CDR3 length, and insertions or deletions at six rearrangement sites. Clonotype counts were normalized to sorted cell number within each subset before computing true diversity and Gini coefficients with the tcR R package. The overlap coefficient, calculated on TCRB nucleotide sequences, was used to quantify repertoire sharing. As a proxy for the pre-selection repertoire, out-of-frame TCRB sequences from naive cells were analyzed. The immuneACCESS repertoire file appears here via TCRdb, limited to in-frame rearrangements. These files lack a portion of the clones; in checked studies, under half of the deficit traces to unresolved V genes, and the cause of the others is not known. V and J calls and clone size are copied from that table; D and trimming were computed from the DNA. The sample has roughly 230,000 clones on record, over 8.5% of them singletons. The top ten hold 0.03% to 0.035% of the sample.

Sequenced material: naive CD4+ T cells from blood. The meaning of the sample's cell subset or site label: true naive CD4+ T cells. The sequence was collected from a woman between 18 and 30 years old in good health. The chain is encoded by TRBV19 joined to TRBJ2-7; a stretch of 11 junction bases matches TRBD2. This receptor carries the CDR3 CASSPWTSGPSPHYEQYF. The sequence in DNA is TGTGCCAGTAGTCCCTGGACTAGCGGGCCTTCCCCCCACTACGAGCAGTACTTC.